Presented here are 13 T cell receptor beta chains from one specimen sequenced in a study of blood T cell repertoires in COVID-19. The repertoire was sequenced with immunoSEQ multiplex PCR; TCRdb's copy has only in-frame clones and lacks some. This sample has fewer than 250,000 clones; 85% to 90% occur once, and the top ten carry 14% to 15%. The sequencing sample was made of PBMCs or T cells enriched from blood (not recorded which). The receptor source for this set is a woman in her 50s with acute COVID-19.

In its sample, this clone was seen once. This sequence joins TRBV19 and TRBJ1-4; TRBD1 matches 9 bases. CDR1 LNHDA and CDR2 SQIVND come from the germline V gene (reference sequence). The junction had 3 bases not matched to a gene; V was cut back by 4 bases and J by 3 bases. The CDR3 extends over 15 amino acids. The CDR3 DNA reads as TGTGCCAGTAGTACGCGGACAGGGGCTAATGAAAAACTGTTTTTT. Translated: CASSTRTGANEKLFF.

The J gene is TRBJ1-1, the V gene TRBV5-4; D might be TRBD1 (5 bases). The germline V and J ends were trimmed by 4 bases and 0 bases, with 13 bases remaining between them. There are 15 residues in the CDR3. Per germline, CDR1 SGHNT and CDR2 YYREEE (reference sequence). CDR3 coding DNA: TGTGCCAGCAGCGCAGGCGGGGCTGTGAACACTGAAGCTTTCTTT. It codes for CASSAGGAVNTEAFF.

The CDR3 DNA follows: TGTGCCAGCAGCTTAGCCGGGAGGGCAAGGGGCGGTGAGCAGTTCTTC. Amino acid sequence: CASSLAGRARGGEQFF. The rearrangement uses TRBV7-6 and TRBJ2-1, with 8 bases lining up with TRBD2. The CDR3 totals 16 residues. CDR1 and CDR2 from the germline V gene are SGHVS and FNYEAQ. The trim removed 0 bases at V and 9 bases at J, leaving 10 bases unmatched. Combining the CDR3 with reference TRBV7-6 and TRBJ2-1 gives the whole variable domain GAGVSQSPRYKVTKRGQDVALRCDPISGHVSLYWYRQALGQGPEFLTYFNYEAQQDKSGLPNDRFSAERPEGSISTLTIQRTEQRDSAMYRCASSLAGRARGGEQFFGPGTRLTVL.

The chain recombines TRBV2 with TRBJ2-7; D is unresolved. The CDR3 runs to 14 residues. The germline V and J ends were trimmed by 2 bases and 2 bases, with 10 bases remaining between them. Germline CDR1 is SNHLY and CDR2 is FYNNEI. The CDR3 loop reads CASSERGRTYEQYF. As DNA, the CDR3 is TGTGCCAGCAGTGAAAGAGGCCGTACCTACGAGCAGTACTTC. Together with reference TRBV2 and TRBJ2-7, the CDR3 gives the full variable domain: EPEVTQTPSHQVTQMGQEVILRCVPISNHLYFYWYRQILGQKVEFLVSFYNNEISEKSEIFDDQFSVERPDGSNFTLKIRSTKLEDSAMYFCASSERGRTYEQYFGPGTRLTVT.

Worth noting for this clone: The junction does not match germline at one end; this may be a read error. This chain's CDR3 is CASTLGTGNQPQHF. CDR3 nucleotide sequence: TGTGCCAGCACCTTAGGGACAGGCAATCAGCCCCAGCATTTT. The chain employs TRBV7-9 and TRBJ1-5; 7 nucleotides match TRBD1. Germline CDR1 and CDR2: SEHNR and FQNEAQ (reference sequence). The CDR3 spans 14 residues.

V is TRBV28 and J is TRBJ1-2; no definite D call. Germline-derived CDR1 and CDR2 are MDHEN and SYDVKM. The germline V and J ends were trimmed by 4 bases and 4 bases, with 4 bases remaining between them. The CDR3 spans 11 residues. The CDR3 here is CASSSGYGYTF. The CDR3 DNA sequence: TGTGCCAGCAGTTCCGGCTATGGCTACACCTTC.

DNA of the CDR3: TGTGCCAGCAGTATCGGGGGGGGCTGGACAGATACGCAGTATTTT. Encoded protein: CASSIGGGWTDTQYF. The chain employs TRBV11-3 and TRBJ2-3; 8 nucleotides agree with TRBD2. Germline V gives CDR1 SGHNT, CDR2 YENEEA. Germline trimming cut 6 bases from V and 3 bases from J; bases unmatched to any gene: 8. The CDR3 covers 15 residues. The full variable domain, in which reference TRBV11-3 and TRBJ2-3 provide the parts outside the CDR3, is EAGVVQSPRYKIIEKKQPVAFWCNPISGHNTLYWYLQNLGQGPELLIRYENEEAVDDSQLPKDRFSAERLKGVDSTLKIQPAELGDSAVYLCASSIGGGWTDTQYFGPGTRLTVL.

This clone occurred once. The V call is TRBV7-3, the J call TRBJ2-1; 12 nucleotides align to TRBD2. Germline assignment: CDR1 SGHTA and CDR2 FQGTGA. CDR3 length: 16 amino acids. The V segment lost 3 bases and the J segment 4 bases; nucleotides outside the gene matches: 4. The chain's CDR3 is CASSFSGTSGYNEQFF. CDR3 nucleotide sequence: TGTGCCAGCAGCTTCTCCGGGACTAGCGGGTACAATGAGCAGTTCTTC.

This chain uses TRBV10-3 with TRBJ2-5; 10 nucleotides align to TRBD2. Trimming at V came to 8 bases and at J to 5 bases, leaving 8 bases not matched to a gene. Germline lookup yields CDR1 ENHRY and CDR2 SYGVKD. The length of the CDR3 is 14 residues. CDR3 region: CAIRGLANSETQYF. CDR3 DNA: TGTGCCATCCGGGGACTAGCGAATTCGGAGACCCAGTACTTC.

This chain uses TRBV18 with TRBJ1-1, with D possibly TRBD1 on 5 matching bases. Trimming shortened V by 5 bases and J by 3 bases, and 19 bases separated the two germline ends. CDR1 is KGHSH, CDR2 LQKENI, per germline. The CDR3 loop spans 16 amino acids. The CDR3 bases are TGTGCCAGCTCATTATCCACCCAACAGGTAGACACTGAAGCTTTCTTT. Its protein product is CASSLSTQQVDTEAFF.

The J gene is TRBJ2-2, the V gene TRBV7-9; D gene uncertain. Trimming pared 6 bases from V and 3 bases from J, leaving 17 bases between. Per the germline V gene, CDR1 is SEHNR and CDR2 is FQNEAQ (reference sequence). The CDR3 is 16 residues long. CDR3 sequence reads: CASRTDYEVHTGELFF. CDR3 bases: TGTGCCAGCAGAACCGATTATGAGGTCCACACCGGGGAGCTGTTTTTT.

The chain has TRBV7-2 and TRBJ2-5; 9 bases match TRBD1. Germline CDR1 and CDR2: SGHTA and FQGNSA. The CDR3 has 14 amino acids. Germline trimming cut 6 bases from V and 5 bases from J; bases unmatched to any gene: 7. DNA for the CDR3: TGTGCCAGCAGTTTTACAGGGGGCGCGGAGACCCAGTACTTC. This sequence encodes CASSFTGGAETQYF. The full variable domain, in which reference TRBV7-2 and TRBJ2-5 provide the parts outside the CDR3, is GAGVSQSPSNKVTEKGKDVELRCDPISGHTALYWYRQSLGQGLEFLIYFQGNSAPDKSGLPSDRFSAERTGGSVSTLTIQRTQQEDSAVYLCASSFTGGAETQYFGPGTRLLVL.

The rearrangement joins TRBV9 to TRBJ1-1; D unclear. CDR1 and CDR2 from the germline V gene are SGDLS and YYNGEE. The CDR3 contains 13 residues. Trimming pared 6 bases from V and 0 bases from J, leaving 9 bases between. In nucleotides, the CDR3 is TGTGCCAGCACGCGGGATATGAACACTGAAGCTTTCTTT. It yields the protein CASTRDMNTEAFF.